This section outlines one T cell receptor (beta chain) sequence together with its context. Some clones are missing from TCRdb's copy, which holds only in-frame ones; the method was immunoSEQ multiplex PCR. Among 350,000 to 450,000 clones listed, 75% to 90% were seen once. The V gene lost 3 bases and the J gene lost 0 bases, with 15 bases spanning the gap. The CDR3 loop spans 17 amino acids. Germline V lookup: CDR1 LGHNT, CDR2 FRNRAP. The data belong to a study of blood T cell repertoires in COVID-19. Study-level background: Samples representing acute and convalescent COVID-19 were sourced from the United States, Italy and Spain.

This TCR derives from a young woman with acute or convalescent COVID-19. This chain uses TRBV12-5 with TRBJ1-5, with D possibly matching TRBD1 (5 bases). The sample consisted of peripheral blood. CDR3 region: CASGLRPGLYSNQPQHF. CDR3 coding DNA: TGTGCTAGTGGTTTACGCCCAGGGCTTTATAGCAATCAGCCCCAGCATTTT.